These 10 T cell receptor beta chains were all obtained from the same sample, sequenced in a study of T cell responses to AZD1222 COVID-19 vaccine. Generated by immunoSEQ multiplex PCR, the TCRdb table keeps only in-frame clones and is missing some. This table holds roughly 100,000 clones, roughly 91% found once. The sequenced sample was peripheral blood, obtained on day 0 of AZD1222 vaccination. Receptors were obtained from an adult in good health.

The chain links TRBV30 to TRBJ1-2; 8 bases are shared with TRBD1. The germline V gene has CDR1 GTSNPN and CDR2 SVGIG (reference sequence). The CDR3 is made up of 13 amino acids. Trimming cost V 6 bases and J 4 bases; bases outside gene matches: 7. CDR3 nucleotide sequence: TGTGCCTGCCCCGGACAGGGACCCTATGGCTACACCTTC. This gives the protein CACPGQGPYGYTF.

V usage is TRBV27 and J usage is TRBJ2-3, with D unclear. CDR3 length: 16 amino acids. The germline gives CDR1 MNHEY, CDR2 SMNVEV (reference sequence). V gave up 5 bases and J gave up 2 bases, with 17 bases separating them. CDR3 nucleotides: TGTGCCAGCAGTCCGGCTGGAGCCCCTAACACAGATACGCAGTATTTT. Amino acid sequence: CASSPAGAPNTDTQYF.

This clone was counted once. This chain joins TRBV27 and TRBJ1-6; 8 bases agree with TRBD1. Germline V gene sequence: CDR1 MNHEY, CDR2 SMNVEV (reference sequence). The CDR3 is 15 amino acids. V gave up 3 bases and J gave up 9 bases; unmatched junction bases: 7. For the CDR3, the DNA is TGTGCCAGCAGTTTTCTTGGACAGGGAGGTTCACCCCTCCACTTT. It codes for CASSFLGQGGSPLHF.

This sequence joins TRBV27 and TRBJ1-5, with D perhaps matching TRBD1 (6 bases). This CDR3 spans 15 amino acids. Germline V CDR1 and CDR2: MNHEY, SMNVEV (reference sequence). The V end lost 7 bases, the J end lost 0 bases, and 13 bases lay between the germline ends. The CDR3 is CASKGTYDSNQPQHF. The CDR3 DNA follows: TGTGCCAGCAAAGGGACATATGATAGCAATCAGCCCCAGCATTTT.

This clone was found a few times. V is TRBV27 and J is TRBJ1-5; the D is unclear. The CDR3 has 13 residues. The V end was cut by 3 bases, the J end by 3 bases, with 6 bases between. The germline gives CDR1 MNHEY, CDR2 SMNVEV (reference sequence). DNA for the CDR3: TGTGCCAGCAGTTTCGAAGTCAATCAGCCCCAGCATTTT. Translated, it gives CASSFEVNQPQHF.

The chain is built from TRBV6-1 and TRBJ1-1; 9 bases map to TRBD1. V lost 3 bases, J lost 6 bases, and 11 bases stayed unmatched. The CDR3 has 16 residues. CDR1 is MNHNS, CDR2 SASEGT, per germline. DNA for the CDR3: TGTGCCAGCAGTGATTTATATGGGACAGGGACCCCTGAAGCTTTCTTT. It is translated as CASSDLYGTGTPEAFF.

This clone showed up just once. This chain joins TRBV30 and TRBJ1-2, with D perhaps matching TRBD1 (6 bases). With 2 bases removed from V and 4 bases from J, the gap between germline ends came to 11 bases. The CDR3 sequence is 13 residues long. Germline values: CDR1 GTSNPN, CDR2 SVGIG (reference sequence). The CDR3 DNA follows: TGTGCCTGGAGTCGGGGGGCCGGCTATGGCTACACCTTC. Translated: CAWSRGAGYGYTF.

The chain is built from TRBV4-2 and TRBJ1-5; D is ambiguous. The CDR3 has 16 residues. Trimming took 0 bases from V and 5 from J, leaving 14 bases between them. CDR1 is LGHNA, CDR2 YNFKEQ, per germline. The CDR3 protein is CASSQETWVQDQPQHF. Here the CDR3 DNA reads TGTGCCAGCAGCCAAGAGACTTGGGTACAAGATCAGCCCCAGCATTTT.

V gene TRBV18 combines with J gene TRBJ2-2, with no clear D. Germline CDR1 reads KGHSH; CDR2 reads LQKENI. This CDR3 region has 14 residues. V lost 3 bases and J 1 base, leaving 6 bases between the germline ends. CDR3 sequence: CASSPRQNTGELFF. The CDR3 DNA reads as TGTGCCAGCTCACCGAGGCAGAACACCGGGGAGCTGTTTTTT. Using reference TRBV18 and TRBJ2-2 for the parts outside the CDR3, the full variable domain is NAGVMQNPRHLVRRRGQEARLRCSPMKGHSHVYWYRQLPEEGLKFMVYLQKENIIDESGMPKERFSAEFPKEGPSILRIQQVVRGDSAAYFCASSPRQNTGELFFGEGSRLTVL.

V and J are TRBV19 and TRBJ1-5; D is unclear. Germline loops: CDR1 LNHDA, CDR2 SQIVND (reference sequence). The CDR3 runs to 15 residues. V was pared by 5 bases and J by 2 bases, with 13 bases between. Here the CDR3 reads CASSYPGRRNQPQHF. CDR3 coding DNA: TGTGCCAGTAGTTACCCTGGCAGGCGCAATCAGCCCCAGCATTTT.